The rows below give T cell receptor beta chains drawn from one sample of a study of shared clonotypes between healthy human individuals. TCRdb's copy holds only in-frame clones and misses some; the assay was immunoSEQ multiplex PCR. The sample lists about 2.1 million clones; roughly 93% were seen once. Sequencing was performed on naive CD8+ T cells from PBMCs. Receptors were obtained from a man between 18 and 29 years old in good health. Some clones in this sample may be carry-over from other donors' samples. Each CDR3 is given with its conserved first and last residue. D genes are given only for firm matches. Part of the rows lack a size; the others show once, few, many or a class for expanded clones.

j_call v_call d_call clone_size cdr3_aa cdr3_nt
TRBJ1-1 TRBV28 . . CASSPNVITEAFF TGTGCCAGCAGCCCTAACGTAATCACTGAAGCTTTCTTT
TRBJ2-3 TRBV7-9 TRBD2 . CASSPGARLAKEADTQYF TGTGCCAGCAGTCCTGGTGCGAGACTAGCAAAAGAGGCAGATACGCAGTATTTT
TRBJ2-7 TRBV5-8 . . CASSLNRATSEQYF TGTGCCAGCAGCTTGAACAGGGCCACCTCCGAGCAGTACTTC
TRBJ1-1 TRBV29-1 TRBD1 . CSARTGVAEAFF TGCAGCGCTAGGACAGGGGTGGCTGAAGCTTTCTTT
TRBJ2-3 TRBV18 TRBD1 . CASSEDRATDTQYF TGTGCCAGCTCCGAAGACAGGGCCACAGATACGCAGTATTTT
TRBJ2-3 TRBV9 . . CASSGRAGPSDTQYF TGTGCCAGCAGCGGGCGGGCGGGGCCCTCGGATACGCAGTATTTT
TRBJ2-2 TRBV6-1 . . CASIGGELFF TGTGCCAGCATCGGCGGGGAGCTGTTTTTT
TRBJ1-5 TRBV2 . . CASSDSATSNQPQHF TGTGCCAGCAGTGATTCGGCAACTAGCAATCAGCCCCAGCATTTT
TRBJ2-7 TRBV29-1 . . CSVEAGPTYEQYF TGCAGCGTTGAAGCGGGTCCAACCTACGAGCAGTACTTC
TRBJ1-3 TRBV15 . . CATSRDGDRNTIYF TGTGCCACCAGCAGAGATGGGGACAGAAACACCATATATTTT
TRBJ2-7 TRBV5-1 . . CASSPTYHEGTYEQYF TGCGCCAGCAGCCCTACCTACCACGAGGGCACCTACGAGCAGTACTTC
TRBJ1-5 TRBV28 TRBD1 . CASSLPSVDRAKQPQHF TGTGCCAGCAGTTTACCCAGCGTTGACAGGGCGAAGCAGCCCCAGCATTTT
TRBJ1-5 TRBV4-3 TRBD1 . CASSQNRGPSNQPQHF TGCGCCAGCAGCCAAAACAGGGGGCCGAGCAATCAGCCCCAGCATTTT
TRBJ2-1 TRBV10-1 . . CASSERGNSYNEQFF TGCGCCAGCAGTGAGAGGGGGAACTCCTACAATGAGCAGTTCTTC
TRBJ2-7 TRBV19 TRBD1 once CASTPGQGFVAGEQYF TGTGCCAGTACCCCGGGACAGGGGTTTGTCGCGGGGGAGCAGTACTTC
TRBJ1-1 TRBV27 . . CASSLLTGGTTVNTEAFF TGTGCCAGCAGTTTATTAACGGGGGGGACGACAGTTAACACTGAAGCTTTCTTT
TRBJ2-1 TRBV7-8 TRBD2 once CASGTSGSSYNEQFF TGTGCCAGTGGGACTAGCGGGAGCTCCTACAATGAGCAGTTCTTC